The clone carrying this T cell receptor (beta chain) has ten or more counts. Its matching antigen is unknown. Each cDNA molecule carried a unique molecular identifier. TCRdb redid the calling of the 5' RACE reads with MiXCR, one entry per CDR3 protein. The data contain 95,000 to 100,000 distinct CDR3 sequences, about 13% of them seen just once; the ten biggest clones take up around 2.4%. The CDR3 covers 13 residues. J was trimmed by 6 bases and V by 4 bases; bases with no gene match: 5. These data originate in a study of early T cells in non-severe SARS-CoV-2 infection. Study at large: Sequenced bulk RNA came from whole blood that was unsorted, and chains were unpaired.

Study observations and caveats: There was a bias toward anti-spike CD8 responses in VDJdb matching, which missed private and CD4 specificities.

The sequenced sample was whole blood. This chain joins TRBV12-3 or TRBV12-4 and TRBJ2-7, with TRBD1 identical over 8 bases. This sequence originates from an adult who was a healthcare worker with PCR-confirmed SARS-CoV-2 infection or an uninfected control (not recorded which). The CDR3 here is CASSYRGTGEQYF. As DNA, the CDR3 is TGTGCCAGCAGTTACCGGGGGACAGGCGAGCAGTACTTC.